This TCR beta chain emerged from a study of blood T cell repertoires in COVID-19 (TCRdb year 2020). Regarding the complete study: The collaborator samples originated in the United States, Italy and Spain and spanned the acute and convalescent phases of COVID-19. The material from the prospective study consisted of cDNA or gDNA derived from T cells, B-cell-depleted T cells, or PBMCs. Subjects who had been exposed to COVID-19, were actively infected with it, or had recovered from it provided the deeply sampled blood TCRbeta repertoires that made up the dataset. The repertoires were released in a freely available public database meant as a resource for research on the immune response to SARS-CoV-2. The samples were drawn from two sources: the first 160 participants of the ongoing ImmuneRACE study, and 950 to 1,500 subjects contributed by 6 global collaborators. A de-identified subject ID, COVID-19 status, age in years and sex were almost always included in the sample metadata. HLA class I and class II types, where available, came from metadata supplied by the sample provider rather than from assay-based typing. The paper's findings and limits, for the study overall: The amount of clinical and demographic metadata varied by source and participant and was provided uncurated.

One collaborating source in Seattle enrolled patients while the patients were actively infected and followed the patients over time throughout the course of disease. Each collaborating institution followed its own protocols to collect whole blood in K2EDTA tubes. For TCRbeta analysis, collaborators shipped samples in one of three forms: frozen whole blood, isolated PBMCs, or DNA extracted from either of those sample types. Remarks on this clone: This clone's antigen is unknown. No much larger clone is present one base from it, and per-base qualities are unavailable.

In the germline V gene (reference sequence), CDR1 corresponds to DFQATT and CDR2 to SNEGSKA. The CDR3 sequence holds 10 residues, the cysteine and phenylalanine included. The DNA shown is the 30-base CDR3, in frame from base 1. The V and J ends are trimmed by 5 bases and 8 bases, leaving 9 bases between them. TCRbeta CDR3 regions were amplified from genomic DNA by means of the immunoSEQ Assay, a bias-controlled multiplex PCR. On the authors' methods: Nucleated cell counts per sample were estimated from amplification of reference gene primers within the assay. Sequence reads were collapsed and filtered to measure the absolute abundance of every unique TCRbeta CDR3 rearrangement. For each sample, productive Simpson clonality was calculated as the square root of Simpson's diversity index across productive rearrangements. As stored in TCRdb, this immuneACCESS dataset retains in-frame rearrangements with V and J assigned. A fraction of the clones does not appear; measured against another copy, unresolved V genes explain less than half of the discrepancy, and the remainder lacks a known reason. V and J calls and clone size are copied from that table; D and trimming were computed from the DNA. This sample lists around 260,000 clones; around 90% were detected once. Clones ranked in the top ten supply roughly 5.6% of the sample.

Input material: peripheral blood. In this chain, TRBV20-1 is recombined with TRBJ1-1; the D gene is possibly TRBD1, with 5 bases matching. The TCR comes from a woman aged 55-69 years with COVID-19, enrolled during active disease. This receptor carries the CDR3 CSAQKGEAFF. The DNA sequence reads TGCAGTGCTCAAAAGGGGGAAGCTTTCTTT.